Each of the 27 T cell receptor beta chains below was sequenced from the same sample in a study of regulatory T cells in long-lasting Graves disease (dated by TCRdb to the early 2020s). Receptors were amplified or captured by multiplex PCR. Sequencing relied on an Illumina HiSeq 4000. CDR3 regions were amplified by Arm-PCR with iRepertoire HTBI primers to construct TCR beta libraries. Starting from the raw public reads, TCRdb applied fastp trimming at Q25, assembled clones with MiXCR and retained in-frame beta chains. Rows matching on CDR3 protein sequence are summarized as one entry with the most common DNA and genes. The sample table holds some 410,000 distinct CDR3 sequences, of which about a sixth were seen once. The ten biggest clones cover about 10% of the sample. What this sample's time point label stands for: newly diagnosed GD, antithyroid drugs for less than 3 months. RNA was extracted from PBMCs in TRIzol for both TCR sequencing and RNA sequencing.

These data also featured in a second study, about T cells in Graves' hyperthyroidism and ophthalmopathy.

Sequencing used peripheral blood mononuclear cells (PBMCs), obtained at new diagnosis, from a patient treated with antithyroid drugs. All receptors come from a woman in her 30s with Graves disease. Donor details come from another sample of the same person, matched by shared clones.

This clonotype was recorded at least ten times. The CDR3 nucleotides are TGTGCCATCAGTGAGTCTGGGACAGGGGAAGAGACCCAGTACTTC. Residues: CAISESGTGEETQYF. V is TRBV10-3 and J is TRBJ2-5; 10 positions match TRBD1. Looked up from germline, CDR1 is ENHRY and CDR2 is SYGVKD. V lost 0 bases to trimming and J lost 3 bases; unmatched junction nucleotides: 1. This CDR3 has 15 residues.

Remarks on this clonotype: A much larger clone sits a single nucleotide away, making a read error possible. CDR3 sequence: CASRGGQPYSSYGQYF. Written as DNA, the CDR3 is TGTGCCAGCAGGGGGGGGCAGCCATATTCCTCCTACGGGCAGTACTTC. This chain connects TRBV28 to TRBJ2-7; possibly TRBD2 for D (7 bases). The length of the CDR3 is 16 residues. The germline gives CDR1 MDHEN, CDR2 SYDVKM.

The rearrangement joins TRBV11-2 to TRBJ2-1; TRBD1 or TRBD2 may be the D gene (6 bases each). Germline loops: CDR1 SGHAT, CDR2 FQNNGV. Trimming took off 0 bases at V and 11 bases at J, with 17 bases between the two ends. The length of the CDR3 is 15 residues. As DNA, the CDR3 is TGTGCCAGCAGCTTAGAGGGCCGGGGGCGAGATAAGCAGTTCTTC. It translates to CASSLEGRGRDKQFF.

This clonotype was recorded many times. The chain uses TRBV6-2 or TRBV6-3 and TRBJ2-7; 13 bases agree with TRBD2. V was clipped by 6 bases and J by 6 bases; unmatched bases: 8. From germline, CDR1 is MNHEY and CDR2 SVGEGT. CDR3 length: 15 residues. The CDR3: CASSKGTSGTSEQYF. CDR3 DNA sequence: TGTGCCAGCAGCAAAGGGACTAGCGGGACTTCCGAGCAGTACTTC.

The V call is TRBV2, the J call TRBJ2-3, with D maybe TRBD2 (6 bases). This CDR3 is built from 14 residues. V lost 7 bases and J 2 bases, leaving 13 bases between the germline ends. Germline loops: CDR1 SNHLY, CDR2 FYNNEI. CDR3 in DNA: TGTGCCAGCACTATCGCGGGAACCACAGATACGCAGTATTTT. Protein product: CASTIAGTTDTQYF.

The V call is TRBV28, the J call TRBJ2-7; D gene ambiguous. The CDR3 sequence is 14 residues long. V lost 10 bases, J lost 3 bases, and 19 bases lay in between. Looked up from germline, CDR1 is MDHEN and CDR2 is SYDVKM. CDR3 residues: CATVSAPGLYEQYF. CDR3 bases: TGTGCCACCGTGTCGGCCCCAGGCCTCTACGAGCAGTACTTC.

This clonotype was seen repeatedly, ten times or more. The genes are TRBV2 and TRBJ2-7; perhaps TRBD1 as D (5 bases). Trimming removed 7 bases at V and 2 bases at J, with 15 bases between. Germline V lookup: CDR1 SNHLY, CDR2 FYNNEI. This CDR3 is built from 14 residues. CDR3 bases: TGTGCCAGCATGAAGGACATCTTACCCTACGAGCAGTACTTC. Translated: CASMKDILPYEQYF.

This clonotype appeared many times. CDR3 protein: CASRDDSNQPQHF. As DNA, the CDR3 is TGTGCCAGCAGGGACGATAGCAATCAGCCCCAGCATTTT. The chain carries TRBV2 and TRBJ1-5; D call uncertain. V shed 6 bases and J shed 0 bases, with 6 bases lying between them. This CDR3 contains 13 residues. The V gene's germline CDR1 is SNHLY and CDR2 FYNNEI. Full variable domain (missing parts from reference TRBV2 and TRBJ1-5): EPEVTQTPSHQVTQMGQEVILRCVPISNHLYFYWYRQILGQKVEFLVSFYNNEISEKSEIFDDQFSVERPDGSNFTLKIRSTKLEDSAMYFCASRDDSNQPQHFGDGTRLSIL.

The V call is TRBV7-9, the J call TRBJ2-1, with 12 bases matching TRBD2. Germline CDR1 and CDR2: SEHNR and FQNEAQ (reference sequence). With V trimmed by 1 base and J by 9 bases, 1 base remained unmatched. The CDR3 is 14 amino acids. CDR3 in amino acids: CASSLGLAGAEQFF. CDR3 nucleotide sequence: TGTGCCAGCAGCTTAGGACTAGCGGGGGCTGAGCAGTTCTTC.

This clonotype has a count of ten or more. The J gene is TRBJ2-5, the V gene TRBV18, with D perhaps TRBD2 (5 bases). This CDR3 region has 14 residues. Germline CDR1 is KGHSH and CDR2 is LQKENI. Between the trimmed V and J ends, which lost 4 bases and 1 base, there was a span of 10 bases. CDR3 coding DNA: TGTGCCAGCTCACTCGGACTGTTCCAAGAGACCCAGTACTTC. As protein: CASSLGLFQETQYF.

DNA of the CDR3: TGTGCCACCAGCAGAGGCCCAACAGAATCCTACGAGCAGTACTTC. Protein product: CATSRGPTESYEQYF. The genes are TRBV15 and TRBJ2-7; D not resolved. The CDR3 has 15 amino acids. Trimming pared 1 base from V and 1 base from J, leaving 11 bases between. Per germline, CDR1 LNHNV and CDR2 YYDKDF (reference sequence).

This clonotype was detected only a few times. The rearrangement joins TRBV30 to TRBJ1-6, with TRBD1 as a possible D gene (5 bases). V was trimmed by 5 bases and J by 0 bases, leaving 8 bases between them. Germline CDR1 reads GTSNPN; CDR2 reads SVGIG (reference sequence). The CDR3 runs to 14 residues. The CDR3 sequence: CAWEGSSYNSPLHF. Here the CDR3 DNA reads TGTGCCTGGGAGGGGAGCTCCTATAATTCACCCCTCCACTTT.

This clonotype was detected only a few times. The chain recombines TRBV20-1 with TRBJ2-1; 9 bases match TRBD2. Germline lookup yields CDR1 DFQATT and CDR2 SNEGSKA (reference sequence). V lost 3 bases, J lost 3 bases, and 3 bases stayed unmatched. This CDR3 is 14 amino acids long. The CDR3 here is CSASRREGYNEQFF. The CDR3 DNA follows: TGCAGTGCTAGTAGGCGGGAGGGCTACAATGAGCAGTTCTTC.

This clonotype was counted ten times or more. The chain combines TRBV27 with TRBJ1-2; the D gene is possibly TRBD1 (5 bases). Germline-derived CDR1 and CDR2 are MNHEY and SMNVEV (reference sequence). Trimming removed 2 bases from V and 1 base from J, with 8 bases in between. CDR3 length: 14 amino acids. The CDR3 loop reads CASSLRRDNYGYTF. CDR3 sequence (DNA): TGTGCCAGCAGTTTACGCAGGGATAACTATGGCTACACCTTC.

This clonotype was seen many times. V gene TRBV9 combines with J gene TRBJ1-1, with D hard to call. V shed 0 bases and J shed 2 bases, with 11 bases lying between them. The CDR3 totals 15 residues. Looked up from germline, CDR1 is SGDLS and CDR2 is YYNGEE. In DNA, the CDR3 is TGTGCCAGCAGCGTAGCCCCAGCCCCTAACACTGAAGCTTTCTTT. It specifies CASSVAPAPNTEAFF. The full variable domain, with the rest looked up from reference TRBV9 and TRBJ1-1, is DSGVTQTPKHLITATGQRVTLRCSPRSGDLSVYWYQQSLDQGLQFLIQYYNGEERAKGNILERFSAQQFPDLHSELNLSSLELGDSALYFCASSVAPAPNTEAFFGQGTRLTVV.

The chain couples TRBV7-9 to TRBJ2-7, with 9 positions matching TRBD1. This CDR3 region has 18 residues. Germline CDR1 reads SEHNR; CDR2 reads FQNEAQ (reference sequence). V was clipped by 3 bases and J by 5 bases; unmatched bases: 17. CDR3 DNA: TGTGCCAGCAGCTTTCCCTTTACACCGGGACAGGGAATCCACGAGCAGTACTTC. Amino acids: CASSFPFTPGQGIHEQYF. The full variable domain, its missing parts supplied by reference TRBV7-9 and TRBJ2-7, is DTGVSQNPRHKITKRGQNVTFRCDPISEHNRLYWYRQTLGQGPEFLTYFQNEAQLEKSRLLSDRFSAERPKGSFSTLEIQRTEQGDSAMYLCASSFPFTPGQGIHEQYFGPGTRLTVT.

This clonotype has a single count. V usage is TRBV5-1 and J usage is TRBJ2-1, with TRBD1 matching 9 bases. V lost 4 bases to trimming and J lost 0 bases; unmatched junction nucleotides: 8. The CDR3 loop spans 17 amino acids. The V gene's germline CDR1 is SGHRS and CDR2 YFSETQ. CDR3 region: CASSGNHRGPSYNEQFF. Written as DNA, the CDR3 is TGCGCCAGCAGCGGAAACCACAGGGGGCCCTCCTACAATGAGCAGTTCTTC. The full variable domain, completed using reference TRBV5-1 and TRBJ2-1, is KAGVTQTPRYLIKTRGQQVTLSCSPISGHRSVSWYQQTPGQGLQFLFEYFSETQRNKGNFPGRFSGRQFSNSRSEMNVSTLELGDSALYLCASSGNHRGPSYNEQFFGPGTRLTVL.

This clonotype was seen many times. The chain recombines TRBV20-1 with TRBJ1-5; 8 bases are a match to TRBD1. CDR1 is DFQATT and CDR2 is SNEGSKA in the germline V gene (reference sequence). This CDR3 comprises 13 residues. Trimming took 5 bases from V and 7 from J; bases not matched to a gene: 7. The DNA of the CDR3 is TGCAGTGCTTCGACAGGGGAGGCACAGCCCCAGCATTTT. It translates to CSASTGEAQPQHF.

V is TRBV7-9 and J is TRBJ2-1, with TRBD2 matching 14 bases. Trimming at V came to 5 bases and at J to 0 bases, leaving 12 bases not matched to a gene. The germline CDR1 and CDR2 sequences are SEHNR and FQNEAQ (reference sequence). The length of the CDR3 is 20 residues. CDR3 amino acids: CASSPWRLAGGLSSYNEQFF. The CDR3 coding sequence is TGTGCCAGCAGCCCTTGGCGACTAGCGGGAGGGTTGAGCTCCTACAATGAGCAGTTCTTC.

This clonotype was recorded many times. The V call is TRBV20-1, the J call TRBJ2-7; possibly TRBD1 or TRBD2 for D (6 bases each). Trimming removed 6 bases at V and 5 bases at J, with 20 bases between. Germline CDR1 and CDR2: DFQATT and SNEGSKA (reference sequence). The CDR3 is 14 amino acids. The CDR3 nucleotides are TGCAGTGCCGGGGGCGGGGCGGGGCCCGACGAGCAGTACTTC. Translation gives CSAGGGAGPDEQYF.

J is TRBJ2-3 and V is TRBV29-1, with D uncertain. Looked up from germline, CDR1 is SQVTM and CDR2 is ANQGSEA. CDR3 length: 13 amino acids. V was clipped by 1 base and J by 2 bases, with 7 bases between them. The CDR3 DNA follows: TGCAGCGTTGAAGTTGAGGACACAGATACGCAGTATTTT. Translation gives CSVEVEDTDTQYF.

This clonotype was detected ten times or more. The chain employs TRBV5-4 and TRBJ1-2; D perhaps matches TRBD1 (5 bases). Germline loops: CDR1 SGHNT, CDR2 YYREEE (reference sequence). The CDR3 contains 14 residues. V lost 0 bases and J lost 2, with 8 bases in between. CDR3 nucleotides: TGTGCCAGCAGCTTGGACAGGTTAAACTATGGCTACACCTTC. This encodes CASSLDRLNYGYTF.

This clonotype was detected many times. The chain combines TRBV5-6 with TRBJ2-2, with 8 bases that match TRBD2. In germline, CDR1 is SGHDT, CDR2 YYEEEE. The CDR3 totals 15 residues. The ends lost 3 bases at V and 0 bases at J; junction bases unmatched: 1. As DNA, the CDR3 is TGTGCCAGCAGCTGGGGACTAGCGAACACCGGGGAGCTGTTTTTT. Amino acids: CASSWGLANTGELFF.

This clonotype was seen a few times. An end of the junction differs from the germline gene, which may be a read error. The chain employs TRBV28 and TRBJ2-3; D is unresolved. This CDR3 is built from 12 residues. Germline CDR1 reads MDHEN; CDR2 reads SYDVKM. For the CDR3, the DNA is TGTACCAGCAGTTTCCGCCTATTTACGCAGTATTTT. It specifies CTSSFRLFTQYF.

This chain connects TRBV6-6 to TRBJ2-5; perhaps TRBD1 as D (5 bases). Germline CDR1 MNHNY, CDR2 SVGAGI (reference sequence). Trimming shortened V by 0 bases and J by 3 bases, and 14 bases separated the two germline ends. The CDR3 loop spans 16 amino acids. Here the CDR3 DNA reads TGTGCCAGCAGTTACTCGTTGGAACAGGTCAAAGAGACCCAGTACTTC. It is translated as CASSYSLEQVKETQYF.

The chain joins TRBV9 to TRBJ2-7; the match to TRBD2 covers 8 bases. This CDR3 spans 14 amino acids. J lost 6 bases, V lost 0 bases, and 5 bases had no gene match. CDR1 SGDLS and CDR2 YYNGEE come from the germline V gene. The CDR3 DNA is TGTGCCAGCAGCGTAGGCGGGGCGGGGGGCGAGCAGTACTTC. It specifies CASSVGGAGGEQYF.

In its sample, this clonotype was seen many times. The CDR3 is CASSLGGSSYNSPLHF. The DNA for the CDR3 is TGTGCCAGCAGCCTGGGGGGTAGCTCCTATAATTCACCCCTCCACTTT. The J gene is TRBJ1-6, the V gene TRBV28, with D tentatively TRBD1 (5 bases). The V and J ends lost 6 bases and 0 bases respectively, with 12 bases between them. Germline lookup yields CDR1 MDHEN and CDR2 SYDVKM. The CDR3 covers 16 residues. Full variable domain (remainder filled in from reference TRBV28 and TRBJ1-6): DVKVTQSSRYLVKRTGEKVFLECVQDMDHENMFWYRQDPGLGLRLIYFSYDVKMKEKGDIPEGYSVSREKKERFSLILESASTNQTSMYLCASSLGGSSYNSPLHFGNGTRLTVT.